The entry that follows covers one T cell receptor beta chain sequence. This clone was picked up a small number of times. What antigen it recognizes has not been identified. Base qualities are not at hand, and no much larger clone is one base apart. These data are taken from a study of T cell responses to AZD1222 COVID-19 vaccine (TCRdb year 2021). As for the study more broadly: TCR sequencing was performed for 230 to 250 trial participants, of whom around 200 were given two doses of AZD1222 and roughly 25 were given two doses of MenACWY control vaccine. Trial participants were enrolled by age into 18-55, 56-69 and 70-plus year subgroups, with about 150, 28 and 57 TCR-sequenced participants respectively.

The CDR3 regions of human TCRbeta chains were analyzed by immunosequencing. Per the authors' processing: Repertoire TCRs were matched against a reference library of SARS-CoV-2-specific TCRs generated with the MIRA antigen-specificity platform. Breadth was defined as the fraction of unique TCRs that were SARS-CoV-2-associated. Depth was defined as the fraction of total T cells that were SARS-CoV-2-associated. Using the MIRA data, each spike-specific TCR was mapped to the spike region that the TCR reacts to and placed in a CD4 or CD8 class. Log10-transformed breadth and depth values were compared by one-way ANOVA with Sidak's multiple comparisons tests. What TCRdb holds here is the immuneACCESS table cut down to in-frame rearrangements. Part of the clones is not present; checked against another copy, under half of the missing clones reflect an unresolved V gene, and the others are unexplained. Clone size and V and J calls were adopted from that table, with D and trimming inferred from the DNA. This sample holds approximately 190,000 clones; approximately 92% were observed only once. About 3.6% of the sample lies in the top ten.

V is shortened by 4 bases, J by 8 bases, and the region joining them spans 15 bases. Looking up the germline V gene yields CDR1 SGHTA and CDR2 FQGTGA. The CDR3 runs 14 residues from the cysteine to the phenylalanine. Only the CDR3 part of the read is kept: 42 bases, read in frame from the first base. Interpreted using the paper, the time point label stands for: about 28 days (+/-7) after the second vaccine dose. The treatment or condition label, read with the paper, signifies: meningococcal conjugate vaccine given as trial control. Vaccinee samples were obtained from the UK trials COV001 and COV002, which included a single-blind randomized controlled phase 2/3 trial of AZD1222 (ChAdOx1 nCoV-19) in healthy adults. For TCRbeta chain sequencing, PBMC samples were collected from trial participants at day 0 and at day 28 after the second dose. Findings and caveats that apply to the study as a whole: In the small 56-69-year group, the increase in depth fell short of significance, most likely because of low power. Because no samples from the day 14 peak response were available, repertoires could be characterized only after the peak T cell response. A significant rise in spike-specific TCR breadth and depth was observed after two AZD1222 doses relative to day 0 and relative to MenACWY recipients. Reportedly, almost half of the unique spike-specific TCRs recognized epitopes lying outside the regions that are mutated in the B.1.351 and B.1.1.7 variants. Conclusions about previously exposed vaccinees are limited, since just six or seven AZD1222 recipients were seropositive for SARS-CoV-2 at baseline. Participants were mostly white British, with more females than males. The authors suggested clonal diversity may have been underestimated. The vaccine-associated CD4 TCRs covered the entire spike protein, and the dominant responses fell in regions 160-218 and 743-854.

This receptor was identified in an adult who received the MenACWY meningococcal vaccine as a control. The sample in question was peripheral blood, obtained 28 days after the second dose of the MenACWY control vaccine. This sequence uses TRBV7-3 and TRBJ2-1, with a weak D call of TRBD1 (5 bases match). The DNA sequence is TGTGCCAGCAGCTCTTCGACAGAGGACCATGAGCAGTTCTTC. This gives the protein CASSSSTEDHEQFF.